The 32 T cell receptor beta chains presented below share a single source sample, sequenced in a study of PD-1 blockade in classical Hodgkin lymphoma. Time point: cycle 4 day 1 (C4D1), after six to seven weeks of nivolumab. Each patient's relapse followed autologous stem cell transplantation, and brentuximab vedotin exposure varied. Generated by immunoSEQ multiplex PCR, the TCRdb table keeps only in-frame clones and is missing some. The sample has 100,000 or so clones; about 92% are singletons. This material consisted of peripheral blood mononuclear cells (PBMCs), taken before the fourth cycle of nivolumab. These TCRs come from a human donor with classical Hodgkin lymphoma.

This clone has a handful of counts. The chain has TRBV4-3 and TRBJ2-2, with D perhaps matching TRBD2 (5 bases). Germline CDR1 reads LGHNA; CDR2 reads YSLEER. V shed 0 bases and J shed 6 bases, with 14 bases lying between them. This CDR3 is 16 amino acids long. CDR3 region: CASSQDNQRGPGELFF. The CDR3 coding sequence is TGCGCCAGCAGCCAAGATAATCAGCGCGGGCCCGGGGAGCTGTTTTTT.

The chain links TRBV5-6 to TRBJ2-5; D gene uncertain. Trimming took 5 bases from V and 3 from J, leaving 5 bases between them. The CDR3 is 11 residues long. Germline V gene lookup returns CDR1 SGHDT and CDR2 YYEEEE. This CDR3 is CASRPKETQYF. DNA for the CDR3: TGTGCCAGCAGGCCGAAAGAGACCCAGTACTTC.

This clone was seen once. The V gene is TRBV4-2, the J gene TRBJ2-3, with TRBD2 as a possible D gene (5 bases). This CDR3 is built from 17 residues. The germline V gene has CDR1 LGHNA and CDR2 YNFKEQ. With 0 bases removed from V and 0 bases from J, the gap between germline ends came to 13 bases. In nucleotides, the CDR3 is TGTGCCAGCAGCCAAGATCCTTTAGGCGGGAGCACAGATACGCAGTATTTT. It yields the protein CASSQDPLGGSTDTQYF.

This sequence joins TRBV19 and TRBJ1-1; TRBD1 matches 8 bases. The CDR3 runs to 13 residues. CDR1 LNHDA and CDR2 SQIVND come from the germline V gene (reference sequence). V was pared by 6 bases and J by 3 bases, with 3 bases of the junction left unmatched. The CDR3 loop is CASRPGGYTEAFF. DNA of the CDR3: TGTGCCAGTAGACCAGGGGGCTACACTGAAGCTTTCTTT.

The rearrangement uses TRBV27 and TRBJ2-1; perhaps TRBD2 as D (6 bases). Trimming left V 8 bases short and J 5 bases short, with 22 bases between. Germline CDR1 is MNHEY and CDR2 is SMNVEV (reference sequence). This CDR3 comprises 16 residues. CDR3 region: CASHSLGSGFNNEQFF. Written as DNA, the CDR3 is TGTGCCAGCCACTCTCTGGGTAGCGGATTCAACAATGAGCAGTTCTTC.

This chain joins TRBV11-2 and TRBJ1-1, with 7 positions matching TRBD1. The CDR3 extends over 14 amino acids. Germline V lookup: CDR1 SGHAT, CDR2 FQNNGV. The ends lost 6 bases at V and 1 base at J; junction bases unmatched: 5. CDR3 in amino acids: CASSLQGPNTEAFF. The CDR3 DNA is TGTGCCAGCAGTTTACAGGGGCCGAACACTGAAGCTTTCTTT.

CDR3 in DNA: TGTGCCAGTAGTAGACCCACAGGGGAGACAACTAATGAAAAACTGTTTTTT. Translating gives CASSRPTGETTNEKLFF. The chain carries TRBV19 and TRBJ1-4; TRBD1 agrees at 7 bases. J lost 0 bases, V lost 4 bases, and 8 bases had no gene match. CDR3 length: 17 residues. Germline values: CDR1 LNHDA, CDR2 SQIVND (reference sequence).

The chain uses TRBV5-6 and TRBJ1-6; D is perhaps TRBD1 (6 bases). This CDR3 is built from 14 residues. V was cut by 5 bases and J by 6 bases, with 12 bases left in between. Per the germline V gene, CDR1 is SGHDT and CDR2 is YYEEEE. CDR3 coding DNA: TGTGCCAGCAGATCTCCAGGGGTTAATTCACCCCTCCACTTT. Its translation is CASRSPGVNSPLHF.

CDR3 amino acids: CSVGGTTEAFF. CDR3 in DNA: TGCAGCGTTGGGGGAACCACTGAAGCTTTCTTT. The rearrangement uses TRBV29-1 and TRBJ1-1; D is unclear. V shed 4 bases and J shed 4 bases, with 7 bases lying between them. CDR3 length equals 11 residues. Germline CDR1 SQVTM, CDR2 ANQGSEA.

V is TRBV19 and J is TRBJ1-5; D is perhaps TRBD1 (5 bases). V was pared by 5 bases and J by 0 bases, with 11 bases between. CDR1 LNHDA and CDR2 SQIVND come from the germline V gene (reference sequence). This CDR3 is 15 amino acids long. The CDR3 sequence is CASSLGVLSNQPQHF. The CDR3 nucleotides are TGTGCCAGTAGTTTGGGGGTCCTTAGCAATCAGCCCCAGCATTTT.

This clone was detected only a few times. The chain carries TRBV14 and TRBJ1-2, with 7 bases identical to TRBD1. The CDR3 length is 13 residues. Losses at the gene ends were 4 bases for V and 8 bases for J; bases not matched to a gene: 7. Germline V gene data show CDR1 as SGHDN and CDR2 as FVKESK. The CDR3 here is CASSLLQGDGYTF. For the CDR3, the DNA is TGTGCCAGCAGCCTTCTCCAGGGGGACGGCTACACCTTC.

This clone has a handful of counts. This rearrangement joins TRBV7-9 to TRBJ2-1; D uncertain. The CDR3 extends over 12 amino acids. The V gene lost 2 bases and the J gene lost 8 bases, with 7 bases spanning the gap. Germline V gene data show CDR1 as SEHNR and CDR2 as FQNEAQ (reference sequence). Written as DNA, the CDR3 is TGTGCCAGCAGCTTAACCCTGTATGAGCAGTTCTTC. Its translation: CASSLTLYEQFF.

This clone showed up just once. The chain links TRBV7-9 to TRBJ1-1; D perhaps matches TRBD1 (5 bases). CDR1 SEHNR and CDR2 FQNEAQ come from the germline V gene (reference sequence). This CDR3 is built from 15 residues. V lost 1 base, J lost 3 bases, and 12 bases lay in between. This CDR3 reads CASSLGRGVYTEAFF. The CDR3 coding sequence is TGTGCCAGCAGCTTAGGGAGGGGTGTGTACACTGAAGCTTTCTTT. The full variable domain, rest sourced from reference TRBV7-9 and TRBJ1-1, is DTGVSQNPRHKITKRGQNVTFRCDPISEHNRLYWYRQTLGQGPEFLTYFQNEAQLEKSRLLSDRFSAERPKGSFSTLEIQRTEQGDSAMYLCASSLGRGVYTEAFFGQGTRLTVV.

In its sample, this clone was seen a few times. The chain carries TRBV19 and TRBJ2-6; 9 positions match TRBD1. J was trimmed by 4 bases and V by 11 bases; bases with no gene match: 3. This CDR3 comprises 13 residues. The germline V gene encodes CDR1 LNHDA and CDR2 SQIVND (reference sequence). The CDR3 DNA follows: TGTGCCGGGACAGGGCCCGGGGCCAACGTCCTGACTTTC. Translation gives CAGTGPGANVLTF. Supplemented by reference TRBV19 and TRBJ2-6, the full variable domain reads DGGITQSPKYLFRKEGQNVTLSCEQNLNHDAMYWYRQDPGQGLRLIYYSQIVNDFQKGDIAEGYSVSREKKESFPLTVTSAQKNPTAFYLCAGTGPGANVLTFGAGSRLTVL.

V gene TRBV6-6 combines with J gene TRBJ2-7; 10 bases match TRBD2. This CDR3 is built from 16 residues. J gave up 2 bases and V 8 bases, and 12 bases lay outside the gene matches. CDR1 is MNHNY, CDR2 SVGAGI, per germline (reference sequence). The CDR3 DNA follows: TGTGCCAGCCTGAGCGGGAGGGATTTTGGAACCTACGAGCAGTACTTC. As protein: CASLSGRDFGTYEQYF.

The chain uses TRBV19 and TRBJ1-1; D is unclear. In germline, CDR1 is LNHDA, CDR2 SQIVND (reference sequence). Trimming left V 5 bases short and J 0 bases short, with 13 bases between. This CDR3 region has 15 residues. CDR3 coding DNA: TGTGCCAGTAGTGCCCTAGCATATATGAACACTGAAGCTTTCTTT. Encoded protein: CASSALAYMNTEAFF.

This clone was picked up one time. The chain has TRBV7-2 and TRBJ1-1, with D uncertain. The length of the CDR3 is 13 residues. V was cut by 4 bases and J by 6 bases, with 12 bases left in between. Germline V gene sequence: CDR1 SGHTA, CDR2 FQGNSA. The CDR3 region has the DNA TGTGCCAGCAGCTACCCCGGGGTCCCTGAAGCTTTCTTT. This sequence encodes CASSYPGVPEAFF.

CDR3 loop: CASSPSWEQYF. CDR3 sequence (DNA): TGTGCCAGCAGCCCGTCCTGGGAGCAGTACTTC. This sequence joins TRBV11-2 and TRBJ2-7; D gene ambiguous. Germline CDR1 SGHAT, CDR2 FQNNGV. This CDR3 is 11 amino acids long. V lost 5 bases to trimming and J lost 7 bases, with 9 bases between them.

The chain uses TRBV18 and TRBJ2-7; tentatively, D is TRBD1 or TRBD2 (5 bases each). Germline loops: CDR1 KGHSH, CDR2 LQKENI. This CDR3 spans 14 amino acids. V was cut by 3 bases and J by 3 bases, with 12 bases left in between. CDR3 sequence: CASSPPGRDYEQYF. The CDR3 DNA sequence: TGTGCCAGCTCACCTCCGGGACGGGACTACGAGCAGTACTTC.

The DNA of the CDR3 is TGTGCCACCGTAAGGGACAGAGGTTCCTACGAGCAGTACTTC. Translating it yields CATVRDRGSYEQYF. The rearrangement uses TRBV5-4 and TRBJ2-7, with TRBD1 matching 7 bases. J was trimmed by 1 base and V by 9 bases; bases with no gene match: 10. The germline CDR1 and CDR2 sequences are SGHNT and YYREEE (reference sequence). The CDR3 totals 14 residues.

The chain combines TRBV9 with TRBJ1-3, with TRBD1 as a possible D gene (6 bases). This CDR3 contains 12 residues. Trimming removed 5 bases at V and 4 bases at J, with 7 bases between. Germline V CDR1 and CDR2: SGDLS, YYNGEE. CDR3 nucleotide sequence: TGTGCCAGCAGGGGACAAGGAAACACCATATATTTT. Translation gives CASRGQGNTIYF. Full variable domain (remainder filled in from reference TRBV9 and TRBJ1-3): DSGVTQTPKHLITATGQRVTLRCSPRSGDLSVYWYQQSLDQGLQFLIQYYNGEERAKGNILERFSAQQFPDLHSELNLSSLELGDSALYFCASRGQGNTIYFGEGSWLTVV.

The chain has TRBV5-1 and TRBJ1-1; D remains ambiguous. Per germline, CDR1 SGHRS and CDR2 YFSETQ. The CDR3 covers 14 residues. The V end lost 4 bases, the J end lost 3 bases, and 13 bases lay between the germline ends. The CDR3 here is CASSLWTADTEAFF. The DNA for the CDR3 is TGCGCCAGCAGCCTTTGGACCGCAGACACTGAAGCTTTCTTT.

The chain recombines TRBV4-2 with TRBJ2-5; tentative D call: TRBD1 (5 bases). The end of the DNA aligns better with TRBJ2-7, so the J call may be wrong. Germline CDR1 is LGHNA and CDR2 is YNFKEQ. The CDR3 spans 14 residues. The DNA for the CDR3 is TGTGCCAGCAGCCAAGTAACAGGCTCAATCGAGCAGTACTTC. Protein product: CASSQVTGSIEQYF.

This sequence joins TRBV7-9 and TRBJ2-1; D gene uncertain. V lost 0 bases and J lost 0, with 6 bases in between. Germline-derived CDR1 and CDR2 are SEHNR and FQNEAQ (reference sequence). The CDR3 has 15 residues. The CDR3 region has the DNA TGTGCCAGCAGCTTAGCGCTGAGCTCCTACAATGAGCAGTTCTTC. Its translation: CASSLALSSYNEQFF.

This chain joins TRBV18 and TRBJ1-5, with D hard to call. Between the trimmed V and J ends, which lost 3 bases and 7 bases, there was a span of 13 bases. The CDR3 has 14 residues. The germline gives CDR1 KGHSH, CDR2 LQKENI. The chain's CDR3 is CASSPGGDYQPQHF. The CDR3 DNA sequence: TGTGCCAGCTCACCGGGCGGGGATTACCAGCCCCAGCATTTT.

The chain links TRBV4-1 to TRBJ2-4; D unresolved. The CDR3 is 14 residues long. Germline V CDR1 and CDR2: MGHRA, YSYEKL. Trimming shortened V by 0 bases and J by 5 bases, and 8 bases separated the two germline ends. DNA for the CDR3: TGCGCCAGCAGCCAAGATCTTTTTCAAAACATTCAGTACTTC. This codes for CASSQDLFQNIQYF.

The chain recombines TRBV28 with TRBJ1-6, with D possibly matching TRBD1 (5 bases). Germline CDR1 reads MDHEN; CDR2 reads SYDVKM. The CDR3 is made up of 17 amino acids. Deletions cut 2 bases from V and 0 bases from J, with 11 bases between. The CDR3 DNA sequence: TGTGCCAGCAGTTTACCCCCAGGGAGCTCCTATAATTCACCCCTCCACTTT. Translating it yields CASSLPPGSSYNSPLHF.

The CDR3 sequence: CASSLPSPSSYEQYF. CDR3 DNA sequence: TGTGCCAGCAGTTTACCCTCGCCGAGCTCCTACGAGCAGTACTTC. This sequence joins TRBV6-6 and TRBJ2-7; unclear D gene. The CDR3 is made up of 15 amino acids. Trimming removed 4 bases from V and 0 bases from J, with 13 bases in between. The germline V gene has CDR1 MNHNY and CDR2 SVGAGI (reference sequence).

This chain uses TRBV30 with TRBJ1-2; D unclear. Germline-derived CDR1 and CDR2 are GTSNPN and SVGIG (reference sequence). There are 14 residues in the CDR3. V was pared by 4 bases and J by 8 bases, with 20 bases between. The CDR3: CAWNKGFGGFGYTF. The DNA for the CDR3 is TGTGCCTGGAATAAAGGCTTTGGAGGGTTCGGCTACACCTTC.

The CDR3 loop is CASGHSANQPQHF. As DNA, the CDR3 is TGTGCCAGCGGACACAGTGCCAATCAGCCCCAGCATTTT. J is TRBJ1-5 and V is TRBV28; D is perhaps TRBD1 (5 bases). V lost 8 bases to trimming and J lost 3 bases, with 11 bases between them. The germline V gene encodes CDR1 MDHEN and CDR2 SYDVKM. This CDR3 has 13 residues.

The chain employs TRBV7-2 and TRBJ2-1, with D perhaps being TRBD1 or TRBD2 (6 bases each). The ends were cut back, 4 bases at V and 7 bases at J, with 20 bases in the middle. Germline-derived CDR1 and CDR2 are SGHTA and FQGNSA. The CDR3 spans 16 residues. The CDR3 sequence: CASSSQPGAPGNEQFF. Here the CDR3 DNA reads TGTGCCAGCAGCTCCCAACCGGGGGCCCCGGGGAATGAGCAGTTCTTC. The full variable domain, completed using reference TRBV7-2 and TRBJ2-1, is GAGVSQSPSNKVTEKGKDVELRCDPISGHTALYWYRQSLGQGLEFLIYFQGNSAPDKSGLPSDRFSAERTGGSVSTLTIQRTQQEDSAVYLCASSSQPGAPGNEQFFGPGTRLTVL.

The chain couples TRBV30 to TRBJ2-3; 8 nucleotides align to TRBD2. The germline CDR1 and CDR2 sequences are GTSNPN and SVGIG (reference sequence). V lost 1 base and J lost 1; bases outside the gene matches: 7. This CDR3 is built from 16 residues. CDR3 nucleotide sequence: TGTGCCTGGAGTGCCTATGGGACTAGTGGCACAGATACGCAGTATTTT. It yields the protein CAWSAYGTSGTDTQYF.